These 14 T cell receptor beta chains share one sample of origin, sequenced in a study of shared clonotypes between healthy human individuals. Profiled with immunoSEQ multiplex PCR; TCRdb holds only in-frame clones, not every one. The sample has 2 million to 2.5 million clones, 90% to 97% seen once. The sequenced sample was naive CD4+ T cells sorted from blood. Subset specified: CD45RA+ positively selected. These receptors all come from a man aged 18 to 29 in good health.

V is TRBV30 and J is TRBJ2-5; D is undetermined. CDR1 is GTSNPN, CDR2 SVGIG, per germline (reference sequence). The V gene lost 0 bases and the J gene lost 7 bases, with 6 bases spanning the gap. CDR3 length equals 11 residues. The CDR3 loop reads CAWSVLVTQYF. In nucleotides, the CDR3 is TGTGCCTGGAGTGTTTTGGTGACCCAGTACTTC.

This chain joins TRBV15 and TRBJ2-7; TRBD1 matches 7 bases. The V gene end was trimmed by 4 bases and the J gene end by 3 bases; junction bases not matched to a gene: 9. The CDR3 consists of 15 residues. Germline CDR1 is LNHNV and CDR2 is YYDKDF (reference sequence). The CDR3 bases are TGTGCCACCAGCACAGAGGGGACAGTTAGCTACGAGCAGTACTTC. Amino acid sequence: CATSTEGTVSYEQYF.

Here the CDR3 reads CASSLVLTSGDNEQFF. CDR3 bases: TGTGCCAGCAGCTTAGTACTGACTAGCGGGGACAATGAGCAGTTCTTC. The rearrangement joins TRBV7-8 to TRBJ2-1; 11 nucleotides match TRBD2. Germline CDR1 reads SGHVS; CDR2 reads FQNEAQ. Trimming cost V 1 base and J 5 bases; bases outside gene matches: 4. The CDR3 loop spans 16 amino acids.

The CDR3 is CASTVLGTAPSYEQYF. The CDR3 coding sequence is TGTGCCAGCACCGTTCTCGGGACAGCCCCGTCCTACGAGCAGTACTTC. The chain carries TRBV7-2 and TRBJ2-7; 7 bases fit TRBD1. Germline CDR1 is SGHTA and CDR2 is FQGNSA. CDR3 length: 16 residues. J gave up 1 base and V 7 bases, and 13 bases lay outside the gene matches.

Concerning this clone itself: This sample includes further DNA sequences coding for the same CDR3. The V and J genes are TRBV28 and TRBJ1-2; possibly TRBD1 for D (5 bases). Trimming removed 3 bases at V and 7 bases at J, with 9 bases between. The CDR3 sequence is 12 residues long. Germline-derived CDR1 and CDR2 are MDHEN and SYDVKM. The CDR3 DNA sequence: TGTGCCAGCAGTTTCGGTACAGGTGGCTACACCTTC. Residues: CASSFGTGGYTF.

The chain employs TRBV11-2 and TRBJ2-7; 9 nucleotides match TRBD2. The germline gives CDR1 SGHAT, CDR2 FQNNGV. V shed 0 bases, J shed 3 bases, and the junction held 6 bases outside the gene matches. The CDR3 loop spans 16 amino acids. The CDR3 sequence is CASSLDLSGSIYEQYF. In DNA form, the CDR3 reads TGTGCCAGCAGCTTAGATCTTAGCGGGAGTATCTACGAGCAGTACTTC.

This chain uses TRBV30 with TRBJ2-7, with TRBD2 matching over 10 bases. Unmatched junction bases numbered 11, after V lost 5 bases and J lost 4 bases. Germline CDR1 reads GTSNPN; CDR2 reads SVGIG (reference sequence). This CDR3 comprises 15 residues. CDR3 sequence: CAWEGAGGPRYEQYF. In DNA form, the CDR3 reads TGTGCCTGGGAAGGAGCGGGAGGGCCTCGTTACGAGCAGTACTTC. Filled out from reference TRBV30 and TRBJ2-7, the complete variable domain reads SQTIHQWPATLVQPVGSPLSLECTVEGTSNPNLYWYRQAAGRGLQLLFYSVGIGQISSEVPQNLSASRPQDRQFILSSKKLLLSDSGFYLCAWEGAGGPRYEQYFGPGTRLTVT.

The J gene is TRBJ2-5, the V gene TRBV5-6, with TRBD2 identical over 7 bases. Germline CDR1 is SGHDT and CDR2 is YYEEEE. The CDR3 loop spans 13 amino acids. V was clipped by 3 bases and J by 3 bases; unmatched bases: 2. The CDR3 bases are TGTGCCAGCAGCTCTGGACTAGAAGAGACCCAGTACTTC. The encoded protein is CASSSGLEETQYF.

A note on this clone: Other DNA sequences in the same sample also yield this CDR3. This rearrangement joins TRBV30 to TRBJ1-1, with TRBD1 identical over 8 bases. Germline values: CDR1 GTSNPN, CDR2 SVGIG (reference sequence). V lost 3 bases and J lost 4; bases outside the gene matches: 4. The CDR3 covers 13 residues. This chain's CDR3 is CAWSGQGPTEAFF. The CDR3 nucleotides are TGTGCCTGGAGCGGACAGGGACCCACTGAAGCTTTCTTT.

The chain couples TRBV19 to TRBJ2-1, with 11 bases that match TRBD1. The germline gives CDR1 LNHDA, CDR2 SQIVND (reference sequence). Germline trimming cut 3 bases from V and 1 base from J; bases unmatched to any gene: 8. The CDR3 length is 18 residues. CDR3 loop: CASSMGTGGSLSYNEQFF. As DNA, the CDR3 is TGTGCCAGTAGTATGGGGACAGGGGGAAGTCTGTCCTACAATGAGCAGTTCTTC.

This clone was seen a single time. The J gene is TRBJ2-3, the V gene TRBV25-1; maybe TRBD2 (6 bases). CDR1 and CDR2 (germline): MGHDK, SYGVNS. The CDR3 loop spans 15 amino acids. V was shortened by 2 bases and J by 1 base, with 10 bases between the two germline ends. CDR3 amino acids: CASSEGRQGTDTQYF. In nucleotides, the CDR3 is TGTGCCAGCAGTGAAGGGAGGCAGGGCACAGATACGCAGTATTTT.

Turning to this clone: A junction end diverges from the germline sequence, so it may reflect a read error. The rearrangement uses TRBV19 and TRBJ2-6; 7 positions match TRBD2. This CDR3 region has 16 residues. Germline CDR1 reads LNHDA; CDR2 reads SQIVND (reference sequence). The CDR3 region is CASRIAGTSGANVLTF. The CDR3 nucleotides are TGTGCCAGTAGGATAGCGGGCACCTCTGGGGCCAACGTCCTGACTTTC.

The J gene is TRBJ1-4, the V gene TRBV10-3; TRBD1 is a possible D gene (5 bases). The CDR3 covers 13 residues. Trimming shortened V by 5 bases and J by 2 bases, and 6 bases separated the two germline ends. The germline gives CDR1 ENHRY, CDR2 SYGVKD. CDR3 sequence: CAISKGTNEKLFF. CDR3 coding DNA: TGTGCCATCAGTAAGGGGACTAATGAAAAACTGTTTTTT.

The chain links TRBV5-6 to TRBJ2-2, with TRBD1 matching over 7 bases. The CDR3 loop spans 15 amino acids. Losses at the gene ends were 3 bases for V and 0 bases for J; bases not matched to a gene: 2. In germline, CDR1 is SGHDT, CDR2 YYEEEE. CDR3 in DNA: TGTGCCAGCAGCTCCACAGGGGCGAACACCGGGGAGCTGTTTTTT. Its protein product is CASSSTGANTGELFF. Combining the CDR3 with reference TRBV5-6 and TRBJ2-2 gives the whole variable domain DAGVTQSPTHLIKTRGQQVTLRCSPKSGHDTVSWYQQALGQGPQFIFQYYEEEERQRGNFPDRFSGHQFPNYSSELNVNALLLGDSALYLCASSSTGANTGELFFGEGSRLTVL.